Described below is a single T cell receptor (beta chain) sequence and its context. This clone is characterized as medium-sized (0.01 to 0.1%). What antigen it recognizes has not been identified. The input lacks base qualities; no much larger clone sits a single base away. TRB sequencing was run on genomic DNA with either the immunoSEQ assay at survey resolution or the hsTCRB kit. The paper's data handling went like this. The immunoSEQ software handled the initial read processing, while the LymphoSeq R package was used for the repertoire analyses. Clonality was calculated as 1 minus normalized Shannon entropy, and the Gini coefficient was also calculated for each TRB dataset. To infer phenotypes in unsorted samples, TRB sequences from sorted subsets of the recipient or donor were mapped onto unsorted samples from the same recipient. The table was pulled from immuneACCESS by TCRdb, which kept in-frame rearrangements only. Such tables lose some clones; where checked, under half of the loss comes from unresolved V genes, and the rest has no known cause. V and J calls plus clone size are reproduced from that table; the DNA served to infer D and trimming. The sample table contains roughly 4,600 clones; only one count was recorded for 72% of them. The ten top clones hold 15% to 20% of the sample.

For CDR1 and CDR2, the germline V gene lists ENHRY and SYGVKD. The CDR3 has 16 amino acids, counting the end cysteine and phenylalanine. The kept DNA is CDR3 alone, 48 bases in frame from the first base. V is trimmed back by 3 bases and J by 8 bases, and the junction contains 10 bases that no gene match accounts for. The sample comes from a study of T cells after posttransplantation cyclophosphamide (dated by TCRdb to 2015 to 2016). For the study in its entirety: The study tracked T cell repertoire reconstitution by TRB sequencing after myeloablative bone marrow transplantation using posttransplantation cyclophosphamide as GVHD prophylaxis. Samples from around 40 PTCy-treated patients and roughly 17 related bone marrow donors of those patients were subjected to antigen receptor sequencing. Blood from every one of the 30 or so PTCy patients who had 1-year posttransplant specimens underwent TRB sequencing. Up to 3 additional blood samples from 2 to 5.2 years after transplant were also TRB-sequenced in 3 patients, as was pretransplant blood from a handful of patients. TRA and TRB clonality were tightly correlated in eight to ten samples, so subsequent TCR analyses focused on TRB only. Public TRB sequences were searched against a database of over 3,600 sequences associated with responses to pathogens, tumor antigens, self-antigens and alloantigens.

General findings and caveats noted by the study authors: Across roughly 40 patients, recipient CMV seropositivity and CMV reactivation were highly associated with TRB clonality; PTCy diversity was similar to CNI/methotrexate controls. Donor-recipient similarity was low at 1-2 months but rose over the first year, and later blood repertoires were often dominated by donor CD8+ memory clones. The TRB repertoires of T cells infiltrating skin or GI tract showed only limited overlap with the TRB repertoires of T cells in blood.

This specimen's treatment or condition label, interpreted: high-dose cyclophosphamide on days +3 and +4 as single-agent GVHD prophylaxis. For conditioning, the PTCy patients got busulfan and fludarabine, then a related or unrelated marrow graft, followed by cyclophosphamide on days +3 and +4. PTCy-treated patients were drawn from a prospective multi-institutional clinical trial. Peripheral blood and bone marrow mononuclear cells were isolated by Ficoll-Hypaque density centrifugation and cryopreserved. The chain uses TRBV10-3 and TRBJ1-3; 10 bases in between match TRBD1. Material: PBMCs, obtained 362 days after allogeneic stem cell transplant with posttransplant cyclophosphamide. This sequence originates from a male patient between 60 and 69 years old who received an allogeneic stem cell transplant from an unrelated donor, was CMV-positive, and had acute GVHD only. Post transplant, some T cells may arise from the graft donor. In nucleotides, the sequence is TGTGCCATCAGTGAACCGGGACAGGGGATGGGGTACACCATATATTTT. Its product reads: CAISEPGQGMGYTIYF.